This paragraph covers one T cell receptor beta chain sequence. Its specificity is not known. This table comes from immunoSEQ multiplex PCR, and its TCRdb copy is limited to in-frame clones, with some not included. The profile shows roughly 100,000 clones, 85% to 90% of them singletons. Autoimmune disease history or systemic immunosuppression excluded patients. The data stem from a study of OX40 agonist ivuxolimab in advanced cancers. Study-level findings and limits: Part of the nonresponder group also had normalized T-cell clonal expansion that was low.

The CDR3 sequence is 16 residues long. Per the germline V gene, CDR1 is SEHNR and CDR2 is FQNEAQ (reference sequence). Trimming cost V 5 bases and J 5 bases; bases outside gene matches: 14. The J gene is TRBJ2-5, the V gene TRBV7-9; 7 nucleotides agree with TRBD2. The sequencing here drew on CD4+ or CD8+ T cells sorted from blood, taken in a trial of the OX40 agonist ivuxolimab. This TCR was sampled from an adult with an advanced solid tumor such as melanoma, head and neck, liver or kidney cancer. The CDR3 here is CASSPTTGRERETQYF. For the CDR3, the DNA is TGTGCCAGCAGCCCCACCACGGGGCGGGAGAGGGAGACCCAGTACTTC.